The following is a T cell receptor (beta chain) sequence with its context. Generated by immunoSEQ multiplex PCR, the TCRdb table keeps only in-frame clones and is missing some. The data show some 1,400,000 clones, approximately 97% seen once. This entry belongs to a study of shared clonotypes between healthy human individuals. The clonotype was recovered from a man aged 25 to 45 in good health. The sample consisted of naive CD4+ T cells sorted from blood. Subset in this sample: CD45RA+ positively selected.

The CDR3 bases are TGCGCCAGCAGCTTGGGGGCCGCCGGGAGGGCCTCCTACAATGAGCAGTTCTTC. Translating it yields CASSLGAAGRASYNEQFF. This chain joins TRBV5-1 and TRBJ2-1; 8 bases match TRBD2. From germline, CDR1 is SGHRS and CDR2 YFSETQ. Trimming at V came to 0 bases and at J to 0 bases, leaving 8 bases not matched to a gene. This CDR3 comprises 18 residues. Drawing the rest from reference TRBV5-1 and TRBJ2-1, the complete variable domain is KAGVTQTPRYLIKTRGQQVTLSCSPISGHRSVSWYQQTPGQGLQFLFEYFSETQRNKGNFPGRFSGRQFSNSRSEMNVSTLELGDSALYLCASSLGAAGRASYNEQFFGPGTRLTVL.